This T cell receptor beta chain was found in a study of blood T cell repertoires in COVID-19. Study background: Samples of COVID-19 (acute and convalescent) were obtained from the United States, Italy and Spain. PBMCs, B-cell-depleted T cells, or T cells provided the cDNA or gDNA that made up the material.

Original analysis: For nucleated cells, counts were estimated from reference gene primer amplification. Libraries were prepared by immunoSEQ multiplex PCR; TCRdb keeps only in-frame clonotypes and omits some of them. V, J and clone size are those of that table, while D and trimming were read from the DNA. The data show about 67,000 clones, with around 87% seen just once and 5% to 6.5% held by the top ten. Trimming removed 0 bases from V and 5 bases from J, with 19 bases in between. The CDR3 runs 17 residues. CDR1 and CDR2 from the germline V gene are GTSNPN and SVGIG (reference sequence). The V gene is TRBV30, the J gene TRBJ2-2, with D uncertain. The sample taken for sequencing was peripheral blood. The clonotype comes from a man between 45 and 60 years old with active COVID-19. The CDR3 spells CAWSVPIEIRWTGELFF. DNA for the CDR3: TGTGCCTGGAGTGTACCGATAGAGATTCGGTGGACCGGGGAGCTGTTTTTT.